These 5 T cell receptor beta chains were all obtained from the same sample, sequenced in a study of T cell responses to AZD1222 COVID-19 vaccine. The table came from immunoSEQ multiplex PCR; TCRdb's copy has only in-frame clones and leaves some out. The repertoire has about 100,000 clones, around 87% of them found once; the top ten carry about 3.5%. Sequencing used peripheral blood, obtained on day 0 of AZD1222 vaccination. The receptors originated from an adult in good health.

The rearrangement links TRBV19 to TRBJ2-2; 10 nucleotides agree with TRBD1. The junction had 9 bases not matched to a gene; V was cut back by 5 bases and J by 6 bases. Germline V gene sequence: CDR1 LNHDA, CDR2 SQIVND (reference sequence). CDR3 length equals 16 residues. The CDR3 protein is CASSWRDRGVAGELFF. The CDR3 nucleotides are TGTGCCAGTAGTTGGCGGGACAGGGGAGTTGCCGGGGAGCTGTTTTTT.

This chain joins TRBV6-5 and TRBJ1-1; perhaps TRBD1 as D (6 bases). The CDR3 is 15 residues long. With 4 bases removed from V and 0 bases from J, the gap between germline ends came to 12 bases. Germline lookup yields CDR1 MNHEY and CDR2 SVGAGI. CDR3 bases: TGTGCCAGCAGTTCCCCGACAGGCGTGAACACTGAAGCTTTCTTT. Translating gives CASSSPTGVNTEAFF.

This clone has only a few counts. V gene TRBV12-3 or TRBV12-4 combines with J gene TRBJ1-2; D is uncertain. The length of the CDR3 is 13 residues. V lost 2 bases and J lost 5, with 9 bases in between. The CDR3 bases are TGTGCCAGCAGTTTATCGGGGTATTATGGCTACACCTTC. Amino acids: CASSLSGYYGYTF.

The CDR3 region has the DNA TGTGCCAGCGGGCCTCTAGCGGGGGGTTTCAATGAGCAGTTCTTC. Amino acids: CASGPLAGGFNEQFF. This chain joins TRBV6-5 and TRBJ2-1, with 11 positions matching TRBD2. This CDR3 is built from 15 residues. V lost 8 bases to trimming and J lost 6 bases; unmatched junction nucleotides: 9. Germline V CDR1 and CDR2: MNHEY, SVGAGI.

The chain recombines TRBV6-5 with TRBJ1-2; D not certain. Trimming removed 6 bases at V and 2 bases at J, with 10 bases between. CDR3 length: 13 amino acids. The germline V gene encodes CDR1 MNHEY and CDR2 SVGAGI. The CDR3 nucleotides read TGTGCCAGCAGCCTGACATCCAACTATGGCTACACCTTC. Its protein product is CASSLTSNYGYTF.